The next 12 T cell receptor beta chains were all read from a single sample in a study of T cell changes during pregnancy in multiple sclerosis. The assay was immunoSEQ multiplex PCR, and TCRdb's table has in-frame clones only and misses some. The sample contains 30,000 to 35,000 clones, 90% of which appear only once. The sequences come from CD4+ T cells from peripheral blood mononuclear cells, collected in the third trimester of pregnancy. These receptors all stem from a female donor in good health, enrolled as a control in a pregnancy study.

DNA of the CDR3: TGTGCCAGCAGCGCGGGACTAGCGGGATTCCTGTCCTACAATGAGCAGTTCTTC. Its translation: CASSAGLAGFLSYNEQFF. This chain uses TRBV5-5 with TRBJ2-1; 13 bases match TRBD2. CDR1 and CDR2 (germline): SGHKS, YYEKEE (reference sequence). The ends lost 4 bases at V and 1 base at J; junction bases unmatched: 8. The CDR3 runs 18 residues.

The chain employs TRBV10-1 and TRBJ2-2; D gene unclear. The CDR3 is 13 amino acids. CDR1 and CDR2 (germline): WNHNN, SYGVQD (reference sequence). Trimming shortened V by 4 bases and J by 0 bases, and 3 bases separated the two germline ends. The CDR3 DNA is TGCGCCAGCAGTGCTACGAACACCGGGGAGCTGTTTTTT. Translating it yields CASSATNTGELFF.

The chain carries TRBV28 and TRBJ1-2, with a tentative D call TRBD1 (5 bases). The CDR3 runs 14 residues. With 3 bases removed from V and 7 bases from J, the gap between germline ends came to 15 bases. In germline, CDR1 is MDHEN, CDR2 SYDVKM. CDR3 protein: CASSFSQGSGGYTF. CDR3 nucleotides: TGTGCCAGCAGTTTTTCTCAGGGATCGGGTGGCTACACCTTC.

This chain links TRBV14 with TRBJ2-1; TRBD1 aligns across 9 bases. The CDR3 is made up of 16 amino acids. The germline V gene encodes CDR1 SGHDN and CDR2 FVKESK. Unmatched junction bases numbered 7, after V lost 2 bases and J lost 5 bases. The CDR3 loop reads CASSQTGTGWNNEQFF. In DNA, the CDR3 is TGTGCCAGCAGCCAAACCGGGACAGGGTGGAACAATGAGCAGTTCTTC.

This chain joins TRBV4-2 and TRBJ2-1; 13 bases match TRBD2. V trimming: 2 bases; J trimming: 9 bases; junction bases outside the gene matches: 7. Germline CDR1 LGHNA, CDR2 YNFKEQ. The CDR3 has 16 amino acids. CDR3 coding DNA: TGTGCCAGCAGCCAACCTACTAGCGGGGGGGCCTCTGAGCAGTTCTTC. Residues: CASSQPTSGGASEQFF.

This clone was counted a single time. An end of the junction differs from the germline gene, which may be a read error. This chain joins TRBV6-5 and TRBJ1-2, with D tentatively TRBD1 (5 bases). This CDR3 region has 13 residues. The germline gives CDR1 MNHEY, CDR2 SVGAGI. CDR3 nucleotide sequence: TGTGTCAGCAGTTACGGCAGGGACTATGGCTACACCTTC. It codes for CVSSYGRDYGYTF.

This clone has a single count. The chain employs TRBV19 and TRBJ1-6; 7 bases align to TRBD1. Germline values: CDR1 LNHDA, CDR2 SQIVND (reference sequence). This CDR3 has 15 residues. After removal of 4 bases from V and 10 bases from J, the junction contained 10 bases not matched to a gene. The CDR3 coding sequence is TGTGCCAGTAGTAATTACAGGGGTTCGGAATCACCCCTCCACTTT. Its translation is CASSNYRGSESPLHF.

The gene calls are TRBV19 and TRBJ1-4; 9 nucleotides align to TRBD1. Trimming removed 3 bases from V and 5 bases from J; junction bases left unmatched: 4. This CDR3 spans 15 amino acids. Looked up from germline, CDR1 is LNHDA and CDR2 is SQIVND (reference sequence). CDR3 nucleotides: TGTGCCAGTAGTATTCCCGGGACAGGGAATGAAAAACTGTTTTTT. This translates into CASSIPGTGNEKLFF.

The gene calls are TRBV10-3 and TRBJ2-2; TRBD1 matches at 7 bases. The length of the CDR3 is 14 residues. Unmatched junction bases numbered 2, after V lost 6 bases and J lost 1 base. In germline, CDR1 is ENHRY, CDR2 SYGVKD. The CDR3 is CAISGTVNTGELFF. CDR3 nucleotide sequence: TGTGCCATCAGCGGGACAGTGAACACCGGGGAGCTGTTTTTT.

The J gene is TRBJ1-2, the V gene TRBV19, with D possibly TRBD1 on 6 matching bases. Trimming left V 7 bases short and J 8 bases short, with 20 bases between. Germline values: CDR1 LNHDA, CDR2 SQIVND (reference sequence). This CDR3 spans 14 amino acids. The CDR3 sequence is CASTQGPTMGGYTF. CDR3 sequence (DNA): TGTGCCAGTACACAGGGACCCACCATGGGCGGCTACACCTTC.

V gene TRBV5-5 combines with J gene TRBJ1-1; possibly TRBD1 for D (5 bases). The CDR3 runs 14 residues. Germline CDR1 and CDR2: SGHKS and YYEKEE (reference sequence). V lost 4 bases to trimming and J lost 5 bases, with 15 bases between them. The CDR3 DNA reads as TGTGCCAGCAGCCAACAGGCTGCTGGAACTGAAGCTTTCTTT. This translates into CASSQQAAGTEAFF.

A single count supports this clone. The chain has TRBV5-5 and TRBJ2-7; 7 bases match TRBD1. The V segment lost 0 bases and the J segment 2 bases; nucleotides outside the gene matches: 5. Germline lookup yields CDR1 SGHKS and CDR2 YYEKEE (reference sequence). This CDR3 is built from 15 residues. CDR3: CASSLGVTGAYEQYF. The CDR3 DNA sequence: TGTGCCAGCAGCTTGGGGGTTACAGGGGCCTACGAGCAGTACTTC.